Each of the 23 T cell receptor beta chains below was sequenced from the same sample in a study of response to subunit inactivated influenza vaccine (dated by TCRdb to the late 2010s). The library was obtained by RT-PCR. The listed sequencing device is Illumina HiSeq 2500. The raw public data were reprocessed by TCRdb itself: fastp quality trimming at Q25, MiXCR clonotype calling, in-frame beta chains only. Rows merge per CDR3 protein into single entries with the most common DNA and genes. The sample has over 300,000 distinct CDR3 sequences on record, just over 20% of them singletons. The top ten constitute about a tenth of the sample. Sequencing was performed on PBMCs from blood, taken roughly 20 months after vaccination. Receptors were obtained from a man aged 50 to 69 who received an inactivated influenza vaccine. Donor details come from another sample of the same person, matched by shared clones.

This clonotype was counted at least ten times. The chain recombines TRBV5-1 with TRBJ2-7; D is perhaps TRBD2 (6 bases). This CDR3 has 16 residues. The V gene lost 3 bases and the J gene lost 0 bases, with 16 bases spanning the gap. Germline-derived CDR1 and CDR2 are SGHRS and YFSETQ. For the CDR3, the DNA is TGCGCCAGCAGCTCTGGAGGGGTTCCTCACTCCTACGAGCAGTACTTC. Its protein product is CASSSGGVPHSYEQYF.

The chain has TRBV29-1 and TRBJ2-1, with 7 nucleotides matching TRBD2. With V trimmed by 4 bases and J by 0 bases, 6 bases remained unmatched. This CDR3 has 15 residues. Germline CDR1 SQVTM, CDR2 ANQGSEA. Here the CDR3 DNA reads TGCAGCGTTGCCCCGGGGAGGGTCTCCTACAATGAGCAGTTCTTC. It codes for CSVAPGRVSYNEQFF.

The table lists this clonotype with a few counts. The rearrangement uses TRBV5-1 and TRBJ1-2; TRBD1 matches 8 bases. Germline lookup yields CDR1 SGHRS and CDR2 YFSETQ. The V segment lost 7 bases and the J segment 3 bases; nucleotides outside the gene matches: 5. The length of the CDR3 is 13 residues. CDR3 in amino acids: CASGPGGYYGYTF. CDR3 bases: TGCGCCAGCGGGCCAGGGGGCTACTATGGCTACACCTTC.

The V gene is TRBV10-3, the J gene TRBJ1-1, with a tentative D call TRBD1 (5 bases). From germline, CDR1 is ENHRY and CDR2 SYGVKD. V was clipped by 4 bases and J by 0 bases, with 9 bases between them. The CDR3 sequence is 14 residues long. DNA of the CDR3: TGTGCCATCAGTGCGGGGACCCTGAACACTGAAGCTTTCTTT. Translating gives CAISAGTLNTEAFF.

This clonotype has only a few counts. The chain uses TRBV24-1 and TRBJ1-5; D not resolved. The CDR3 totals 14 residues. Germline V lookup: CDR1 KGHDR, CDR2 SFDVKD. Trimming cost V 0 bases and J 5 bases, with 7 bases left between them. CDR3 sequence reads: CATSDLNSYQPQHF. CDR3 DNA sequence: TGTGCCACCAGTGATTTGAACAGCTATCAGCCCCAGCATTTT.

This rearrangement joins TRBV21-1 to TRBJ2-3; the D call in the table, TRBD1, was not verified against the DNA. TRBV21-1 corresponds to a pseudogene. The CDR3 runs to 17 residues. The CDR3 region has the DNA TGTGCCAGCAGCAAACGGGGGGACAGGGGGAGCACAGATACGCAGTATTTT. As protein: CASSKRGDRGSTDTQYF.

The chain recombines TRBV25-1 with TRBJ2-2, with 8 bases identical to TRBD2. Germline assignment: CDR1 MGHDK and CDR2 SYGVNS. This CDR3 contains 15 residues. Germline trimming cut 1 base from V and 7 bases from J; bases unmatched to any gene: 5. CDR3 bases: TGTGCCAGCAGTGAATCCGGGGGGGCTAGCGGGGAGCTGTTTTTT. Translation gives CASSESGGASGELFF.

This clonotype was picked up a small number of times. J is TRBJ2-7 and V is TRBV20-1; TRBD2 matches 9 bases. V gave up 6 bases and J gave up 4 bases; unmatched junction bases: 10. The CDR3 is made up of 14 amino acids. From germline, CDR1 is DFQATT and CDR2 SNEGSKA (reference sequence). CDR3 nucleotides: TGCAGTGCGAGGCGGGAGGGCCAACGATACGAGCAGTACTTC. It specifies CSARREGQRYEQYF.

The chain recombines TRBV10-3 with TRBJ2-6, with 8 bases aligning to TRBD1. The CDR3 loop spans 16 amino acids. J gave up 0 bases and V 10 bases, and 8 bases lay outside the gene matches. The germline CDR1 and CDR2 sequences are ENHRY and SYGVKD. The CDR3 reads CATGQGFNSGANVLTF. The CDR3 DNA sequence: TGTGCCACCGGACAGGGCTTTAACTCTGGGGCCAACGTCCTGACTTTC.

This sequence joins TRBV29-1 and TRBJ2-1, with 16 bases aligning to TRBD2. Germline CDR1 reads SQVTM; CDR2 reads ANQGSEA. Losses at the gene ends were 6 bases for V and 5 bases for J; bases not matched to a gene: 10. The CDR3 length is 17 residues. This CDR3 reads CSVRGLAGGQGNNEQFF. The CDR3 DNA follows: TGCAGCGTCCGGGGACTAGCGGGAGGGCAGGGAAACAATGAGCAGTTCTTC.

This CDR3 reads CASSGTSGRLSTDTQYF. Written as DNA, the CDR3 is TGTGCCAGTAGTGGGACTAGCGGGAGGCTCAGCACAGATACGCAGTATTTT. The chain has TRBV19 and TRBJ2-3; 15 bases align to TRBD2. CDR1 LNHDA and CDR2 SQIVND come from the germline V gene (reference sequence). The CDR3 length is 17 residues. The V and J ends lost 5 bases and 0 bases, in that order; junction bases with no gene match: 3.

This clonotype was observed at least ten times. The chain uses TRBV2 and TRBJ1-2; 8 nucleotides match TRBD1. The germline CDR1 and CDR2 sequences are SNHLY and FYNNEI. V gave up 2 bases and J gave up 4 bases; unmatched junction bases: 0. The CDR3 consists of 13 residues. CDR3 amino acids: CASSEQGAYGYTF. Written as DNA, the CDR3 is TGTGCCAGCAGTGAACAGGGGGCCTATGGCTACACCTTC.

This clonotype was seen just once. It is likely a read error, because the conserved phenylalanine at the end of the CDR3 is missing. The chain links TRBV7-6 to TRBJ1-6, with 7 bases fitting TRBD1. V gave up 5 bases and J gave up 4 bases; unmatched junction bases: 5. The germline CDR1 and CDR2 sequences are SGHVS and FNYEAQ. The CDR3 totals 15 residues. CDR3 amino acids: CASSRGDSYNSPLHC. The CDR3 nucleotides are TGTGCCAGCAGCCGCGGGGACAGTTATAATTCACCCCTCCACTGT.

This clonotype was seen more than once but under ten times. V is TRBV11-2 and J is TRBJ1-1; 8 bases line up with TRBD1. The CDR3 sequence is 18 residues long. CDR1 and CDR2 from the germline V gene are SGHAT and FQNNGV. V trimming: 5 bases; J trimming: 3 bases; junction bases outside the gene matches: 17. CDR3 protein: CASSPSGGGAQSYTEAFF. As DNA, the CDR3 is TGTGCCAGCAGCCCATCAGGGGGCGGGGCGCAGAGCTACACTGAAGCTTTCTTT.

The CDR3 nucleotides read TGCAGTGCCCCCCCGGTGCGGGGGGCCGGGGAGCTGTTTTTT. It is translated as CSAPPVRGAGELFF. This chain uses TRBV20-1 with TRBJ2-2; 8 bases line up with TRBD2. From germline, CDR1 is DFQATT and CDR2 SNEGSKA (reference sequence). This CDR3 contains 14 residues. Unmatched junction bases numbered 9, after V lost 6 bases and J lost 6 bases.

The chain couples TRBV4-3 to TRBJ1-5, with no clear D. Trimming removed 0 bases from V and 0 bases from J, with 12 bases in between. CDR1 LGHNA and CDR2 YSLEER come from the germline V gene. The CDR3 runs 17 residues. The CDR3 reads CASSQDRTLYSNQPQHF. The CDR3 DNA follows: TGCGCCAGCAGCCAAGATCGAACACTCTATAGCAATCAGCCCCAGCATTTT.

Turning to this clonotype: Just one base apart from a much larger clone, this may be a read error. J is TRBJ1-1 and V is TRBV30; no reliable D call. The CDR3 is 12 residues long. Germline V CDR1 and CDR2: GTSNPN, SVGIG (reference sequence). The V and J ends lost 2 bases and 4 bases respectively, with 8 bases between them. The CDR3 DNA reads TGTGCCTGGAGTCCCCCGGGCACTGAAGCTTTCTTT. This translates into CAWSPPGTEAFF. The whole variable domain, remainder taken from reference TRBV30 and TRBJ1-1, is SQTIHQWPATLVQPVGSPLSLECTVEGTSNPNLYWYRQAAGRGLQLLFYSVGIGQISSEVPQNLSASRPQDRQFILSSKKLLLSDSGFYLCAWSPPGTEAFFGQGTRLTVV.

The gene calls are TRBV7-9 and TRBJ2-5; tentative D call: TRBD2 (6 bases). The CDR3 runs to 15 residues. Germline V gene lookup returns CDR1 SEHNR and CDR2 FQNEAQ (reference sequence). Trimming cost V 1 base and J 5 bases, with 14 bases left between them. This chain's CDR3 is CASSLGGGVTETQYF. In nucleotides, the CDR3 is TGTGCCAGCAGCTTAGGTGGAGGGGTCACTGAGACCCAGTACTTC.

The CDR3 loop reads CSASVPGPDNSPLHF. For the CDR3, the DNA is TGCAGTGCTAGTGTCCCCGGACCCGATAATTCACCCCTCCACTTT. V usage is TRBV20-1 and J usage is TRBJ1-6; the D is unclear. Germline V gene sequence: CDR1 DFQATT, CDR2 SNEGSKA (reference sequence). The CDR3 loop spans 15 amino acids. V was shortened by 3 bases and J by 5 bases, with 14 bases between the two germline ends.

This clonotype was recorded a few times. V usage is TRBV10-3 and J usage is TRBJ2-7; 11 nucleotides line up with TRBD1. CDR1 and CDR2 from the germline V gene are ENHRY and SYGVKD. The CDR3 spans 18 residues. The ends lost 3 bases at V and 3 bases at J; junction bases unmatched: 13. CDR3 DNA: TGTGCCATCAGTGAACGGGCCCTCCGGGACAGGGGGAACTACGAGCAGTACTTC. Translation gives CAISERALRDRGNYEQYF.

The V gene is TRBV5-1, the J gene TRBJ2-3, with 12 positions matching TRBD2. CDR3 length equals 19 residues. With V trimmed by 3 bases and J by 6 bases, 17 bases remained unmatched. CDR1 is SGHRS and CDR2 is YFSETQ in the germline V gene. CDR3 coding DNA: TGCGCCAGCAGCTACCCGAACTACGGACTAGCGGGAACGGAGGATACGCAGTATTTT. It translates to CASSYPNYGLAGTEDTQYF.

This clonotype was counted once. The CDR3: CASRKQGGTEAFF. DNA for the CDR3: TGTGCCAGCAGAAAACAGGGAGGTACTGAAGCTTTCTTT. The rearrangement links TRBV28 to TRBJ1-1; tentative D call: TRBD1 (6 bases). Per the germline V gene, CDR1 is MDHEN and CDR2 is SYDVKM. Trimming pared 6 bases from V and 5 bases from J, leaving 13 bases between. CDR3 length: 13 amino acids.

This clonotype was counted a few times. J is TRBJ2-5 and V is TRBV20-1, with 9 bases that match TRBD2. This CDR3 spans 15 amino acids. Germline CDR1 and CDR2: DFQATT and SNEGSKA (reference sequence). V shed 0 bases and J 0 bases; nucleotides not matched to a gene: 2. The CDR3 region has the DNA TGCAGTGCTAGAGACAGCGGGAGGTACCAAGAGACCCAGTACTTC. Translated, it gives CSARDSGRYQETQYF.